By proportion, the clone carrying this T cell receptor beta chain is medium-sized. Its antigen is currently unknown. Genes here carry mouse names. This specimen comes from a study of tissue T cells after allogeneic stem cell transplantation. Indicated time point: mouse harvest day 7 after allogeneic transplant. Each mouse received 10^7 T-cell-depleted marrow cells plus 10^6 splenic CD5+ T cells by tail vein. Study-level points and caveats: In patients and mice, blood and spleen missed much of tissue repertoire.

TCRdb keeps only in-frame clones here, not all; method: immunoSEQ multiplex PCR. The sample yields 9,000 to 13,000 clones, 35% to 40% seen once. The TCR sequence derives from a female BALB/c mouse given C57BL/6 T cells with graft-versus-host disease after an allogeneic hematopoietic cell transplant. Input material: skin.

The CDR3 region is CASSLDTGVEQYF. Partial CDR3 DNA: TGTGCAAGCAGCTTAGATACGGGGGTTGAACAGTAC. The rearrangement links TRBV16 to TRBJ2-7; D tentatively fits TRBD1 or TRBD2 (5 bases each). The CDR3 extends 1 residue past the end of the read, so its final part is completed from the germline J gene. This CDR3 spans 13 amino acids. The V gene lost 0 bases and the J gene lost 6 bases, with 9 bases spanning the gap. CDR1 and CDR2 from the germline V gene are SGHSA and FRNQAP.